The entry below gives a single T cell receptor (beta chain) sequence along with its context. The antigen is undetermined. The data were taken from a study of STAT5B mutations in CD4+ large granular lymphocyte leukemia. Repertoires were generated with immunoSEQ multiplex PCR, while TCRdb's copy carries only in-frame clones and drops some. The sample consists of about 45,000 clones, 80% to 90% of them appearing once. Findings of the study overall: Compared with healthy controls (2/35), patient top clones favored TRBV06 (8/27). No patients shared main leukemic clonotypes, though around 25% appeared at low frequency elsewhere.

Trimming shortened V by 0 bases and J by 1 base, and 13 bases separated the two germline ends. CDR1 is SGDLS and CDR2 is YYNGEE in the germline V gene. CDR3 length: 16 amino acids. Sequencing used CD4+ T cells from blood buffy coats. The genes are TRBV9 and TRBJ1-2; D call uncertain. This TCR was recovered from a human donor in good health. CDR3: CASSVGTGSINYGYTF. The DNA of the CDR3 is TGTGCCAGCAGCGTAGGGACGGGCAGTATTAACTATGGCTACACCTTC.